This T cell receptor (beta chain) was captured in a study of blood T cell repertoires in COVID-19. Across the whole study: From the United States, Italy and Spain came samples of acute and convalescent COVID-19.

The length of the CDR3 is 15 residues. The V segment lost 5 bases and the J segment 3 bases; nucleotides outside the gene matches: 10. Germline CDR1 reads SEHNR; CDR2 reads FQNEAQ (reference sequence). Donors were grouped by their self-reported clinical history. Repertoires were generated with immunoSEQ multiplex PCR, while TCRdb's copy carries only in-frame clones and drops some. The table records about 140,000 clones, about 75% of them present only once. This chain joins TRBV7-9 and TRBJ2-7, with 7 bases matching TRBD1. This clonotype was sampled from a woman in her 50s who had recovered from COVID-19. The sequenced sample was PBMCs or T cells enriched from blood (not recorded which). The CDR3 bases are TGTGCCAGCAGCCCCGACAGGGAGAACAACTACGAGCAGTACTTC. Protein product: CASSPDRENNYEQYF. The entire variable domain, with the rest obtained from reference TRBV7-9 and TRBJ2-7, is as follows: DTGVSQNPRHKITKRGQNVTFRCDPISEHNRLYWYRQTLGQGPEFLTYFQNEAQLEKSRLLSDRFSAERPKGSFSTLEIQRTEQGDSAMYLCASSPDRENNYEQYFGPGTRLTVT.